This T cell receptor beta chain comes out of a study of blood T cell repertoires in COVID-19. The assay was immunoSEQ multiplex PCR, and TCRdb's table has in-frame clones only and misses some. The profile covers 75,000 to 95,000 clones, with approximately 88% appearing a single time and roughly 5.7% taken by the ten largest. Material: peripheral blood. This TCR derives from a man aged 55 to 70 with acute or convalescent COVID-19.

The CDR3 here is CATRTSGGARETQYF. CDR3 in DNA: TGTGCCACTCGGACTAGCGGGGGGGCGAGGGAGACCCAGTACTTC. The V call is TRBV6-5, the J call TRBJ2-5, with TRBD2 identical over 15 bases. CDR1 and CDR2 (germline): MNHEY, SVGAGI. This CDR3 is built from 15 residues. Trimming removed 10 bases from V and 5 bases from J; junction bases left unmatched: 8.